This TCR beta chain appears in the sequencing data of a study of blood T cell repertoires in COVID-19. Study overall: The cDNA or gDNA used as material had been derived from T cells, B-cell-depleted T cells, or PBMCs.

TCRdb keeps only in-frame clones here, not all; method: immunoSEQ multiplex PCR. The sample includes around 160,000 clones, approximately 81% seen only once; the top ten take roughly two fifths. The sequence was collected from a human donor in a cohort sampled during active COVID-19. What was sequenced was peripheral blood.

The chain's CDR3 is CASSGTVTAFGGYTF. DNA of the CDR3: TGTGCCAGCAGCGGGACAGTGACGGCCTTTGGGGGCTACACCTTC. The chain has TRBV9 and TRBJ1-2; D might be TRBD1 (6 bases). The V gene lost 3 bases and the J gene lost 8 bases, with 20 bases spanning the gap. The CDR3 consists of 15 residues. The V gene's germline CDR1 is SGDLS and CDR2 YYNGEE.